These 4 T cell receptor beta chains came from one sample sequenced in a study of cytomegalovirus exposure and HLA in healthy donors. 60 Vbeta and 13 Jbeta primers were used in PCR. Profiled with immunoSEQ multiplex PCR; TCRdb holds only in-frame clones, not every one. The profile shows about 180,000 clones, approximately 70% of them singletons. The sample taken for sequencing was PBMCs. The receptors were sampled from a human donor in good health.

The rearrangement joins TRBV15 to TRBJ2-1, with TRBD2 matching 12 bases. Unmatched junction bases numbered 7, after V lost 5 bases and J lost 8 bases. Per germline, CDR1 LNHNV and CDR2 YYDKDF (reference sequence). The length of the CDR3 is 15 residues. Written as DNA, the CDR3 is TGTGCCACCAGCGGTACTAGCGGGGGGTACGATGAGCAGTTCTTC. It is translated as CATSGTSGGYDEQFF.

This chain uses TRBV9 with TRBJ2-1; the D gene is possibly TRBD2 (7 bases). V gave up 0 bases and J gave up 10 bases, with 17 bases separating them. The CDR3 covers 15 residues. Germline V gene lookup returns CDR1 SGDLS and CDR2 YYNGEE. CDR3 sequence (DNA): TGTGCCAGCAGCGTAGTTGGGGGGGCCGGACGAGAGCAGTTCTTC. It codes for CASSVVGGAGREQFF.

This clone was counted a single time. The chain combines TRBV7-8 with TRBJ2-7; D ambiguous. V was clipped by 2 bases and J by 4 bases, with 9 bases between them. The CDR3 is 13 amino acids. Germline V gene sequence: CDR1 SGHVS, CDR2 FQNEAQ. The CDR3 coding sequence is TGTGCCAGCAGCTTATCTCTCCGTTACGAGCAGTACTTC. Translating it yields CASSLSLRYEQYF.

V usage is TRBV5-1 and J usage is TRBJ2-7, with D possibly matching TRBD1 (7 bases). Trimming removed 0 bases at V and 3 bases at J, with 10 bases between. The CDR3 runs 14 residues. The germline V gene encodes CDR1 SGHRS and CDR2 YFSETQ. The CDR3 loop is CASSLGRGDYEQYF. DNA for the CDR3: TGCGCCAGCAGCTTGGGCAGGGGGGACTACGAGCAGTACTTC. The variable domain in full, with the rest retrieved from reference TRBV5-1 and TRBJ2-7, is KAGVTQTPRYLIKTRGQQVTLSCSPISGHRSVSWYQQTPGQGLQFLFEYFSETQRNKGNFPGRFSGRQFSNSRSEMNVSTLELGDSALYLCASSLGRGDYEQYFGPGTRLTVT.